Presented here are 24 T cell receptor beta chains from one specimen sequenced in a study of blood T cell repertoires in COVID-19. The protocol was immunoSEQ multiplex PCR, while the TCRdb copy is restricted to in-frame clones and leaves out a portion. The data contain some 74,000 clones, roughly 76% of them singletons. The sequencing input was peripheral blood. Receptor source: a man in his 70s with active or convalescent COVID-19.

This chain joins TRBV2 and TRBJ1-6; tentatively, D is TRBD1 (5 bases). The germline V and J ends were trimmed by 8 bases and 7 bases, with 12 bases remaining between them. In germline, CDR1 is SNHLY, CDR2 FYNNEI. This CDR3 spans 13 amino acids. CDR3 nucleotides: TGTGCCAGCCTGGCAGGGAACAATTCACCCCTCCACTTT. It is translated as CASLAGNNSPLHF.

In its sample, this clone was seen a few times. The chain employs TRBV27 and TRBJ2-1, with D uncertain. V was clipped by 3 bases and J by 7 bases, with 16 bases between them. The CDR3 loop spans 15 amino acids. The germline CDR1 and CDR2 sequences are MNHEY and SMNVEV (reference sequence). CDR3 protein: CASSLRFPRENEQFF. For the CDR3, the DNA is TGTGCCAGCAGTTTGAGGTTCCCCAGAGAGAATGAGCAGTTCTTC.

This clone was counted a few times. The chain combines TRBV18 with TRBJ1-1; D unclear. Germline CDR1 KGHSH, CDR2 LQKENI. V was shortened by 8 bases and J by 0 bases, with 13 bases between the two germline ends. CDR3 length: 14 residues. In DNA form, the CDR3 reads TGTGCCAGCAGAAGGGCGGGAGTGAACACTGAAGCTTTCTTT. It specifies CASRRAGVNTEAFF.

The sample holds a few counts of this clone. This chain links TRBV5-1 with TRBJ1-4; D is uncertain. The V end lost 0 bases, the J end lost 7 bases, and 7 bases lay between the germline ends. Germline lookup yields CDR1 SGHRS and CDR2 YFSETQ. This CDR3 comprises 13 residues. DNA of the CDR3: TGCGCCAGCAGCTTGGAAGCTACTGAAAAACTGTTTTTT. Translated, it gives CASSLEATEKLFF. Drawing the rest from reference TRBV5-1 and TRBJ1-4, the complete variable domain is KAGVTQTPRYLIKTRGQQVTLSCSPISGHRSVSWYQQTPGQGLQFLFEYFSETQRNKGNFPGRFSGRQFSNSRSEMNVSTLELGDSALYLCASSLEATEKLFFGSGTQLSVL.

Points on this clone: An end of the junction differs from the germline gene, which may be a read error. CDR3 region: CASSREPQVWGSF. DNA of the CDR3: TGTGCCAGCAGTCGGGAGCCCCAAGTATGGGGGTCCTTC. The V and J genes are TRBV2 and TRBJ1-2; D might be TRBD1 (5 bases). CDR1 SNHLY and CDR2 FYNNEI come from the germline V gene. The CDR3 consists of 13 residues.

This sequence joins TRBV3-1 (or the pseudogene TRBV3-2) and TRBJ2-4; TRBD2 matches 12 bases. Germline CDR1 LGHDT, CDR2 YNNKEL (reference sequence). The CDR3 runs 15 residues. V shed 2 bases, J shed 6 bases, and the junction held 2 bases outside the gene matches. CDR3 loop: CASSQSGLAGNIQYF. For the CDR3, the DNA is TGTGCCAGCAGCCAATCGGGACTAGCGGGAAACATTCAGTACTTC.

Only a few counts were recorded for this clone. The rearrangement joins TRBV6-1 to TRBJ2-3; possible D gene TRBD2, 7 bases. The germline V gene has CDR1 MNHNS and CDR2 SASEGT. The CDR3 runs 15 residues. Trimming removed 2 bases from V and 4 bases from J, with 13 bases in between. CDR3 sequence reads: CASSERGGGADTQYF. In nucleotides, the CDR3 is TGTGCCAGCAGTGAAAGGGGGGGAGGCGCAGATACGCAGTATTTT.

This clone is a singleton in its sample. This chain links TRBV5-3 with TRBJ2-1, with 7 bases identical to TRBD1. TRBV5-3 is filed as an ORF, its function uncertain. The CDR3 runs to 16 residues. Germline trimming cut 0 bases from V and 4 bases from J; bases unmatched to any gene: 7. CDR3 DNA: TGTGCCAGAAGCTTGGGTTGGGACAGATATTACAATGAGCAGTTCTTC. Translation gives CARSLGWDRYYNEQFF.

V and J are TRBV5-1 and TRBJ2-5; D perhaps matches TRBD1 (7 bases). Germline V gene lookup returns CDR1 SGHRS and CDR2 YFSETQ. V gave up 4 bases and J gave up 5 bases, with 21 bases separating them. The CDR3 totals 16 residues. The chain's CDR3 is CASSSSLLTGRETQYF. CDR3 DNA sequence: TGCGCCAGCAGCAGCTCACTACTGACAGGGAGGGAGACCCAGTACTTC.

The rearrangement links TRBV30 to TRBJ2-7; 8 nucleotides agree with TRBD1. CDR3 size: 14 residues. V lost 5 bases and J lost 6; bases outside the gene matches: 12. Per the germline V gene, CDR1 is GTSNPN and CDR2 is SVGIG (reference sequence). In nucleotides, the CDR3 is TGTGCCTGGGGAGCCCGGGACAGGAGGTTCGAGCAGTACTTC. Its translation: CAWGARDRRFEQYF. Complete variable domain (other parts from reference TRBV30 and TRBJ2-7): SQTIHQWPATLVQPVGSPLSLECTVEGTSNPNLYWYRQAAGRGLQLLFYSVGIGQISSEVPQNLSASRPQDRQFILSSKKLLLSDSGFYLCAWGARDRRFEQYFGPGTRLTVT.

The rearrangement uses TRBV27 and TRBJ1-2, with D tentatively TRBD1 (5 bases). The CDR3 extends over 16 amino acids. The germline CDR1 and CDR2 sequences are MNHEY and SMNVEV (reference sequence). Trimming stripped 5 bases from V and 3 bases from J, with 19 bases between. Here the CDR3 reads CASSPISSGMDYGYTF. The CDR3, as DNA: TGTGCCAGCAGTCCCATCTCCTCAGGGATGGACTATGGCTACACCTTC.

The V gene is TRBV12-3 or TRBV12-4, the J gene TRBJ1-3; D remains ambiguous. This CDR3 contains 13 residues. The V and J ends lost 7 bases and 4 bases respectively, with 11 bases between them. CDR3 sequence reads: CASNPFGGNTIYF. Here the CDR3 DNA reads TGTGCCAGCAATCCCTTTGGCGGAAACACCATATATTTT.

This rearrangement joins TRBV6-1 to TRBJ1-5; no clear D. The CDR3 runs to 17 residues. Looked up from germline, CDR1 is MNHNS and CDR2 is SASEGT. Trimming cost V 3 bases and J 1 base, with 16 bases left between them. Here the CDR3 reads CASSEVGGGGSNQPQHF. CDR3 DNA: TGTGCCAGCAGTGAGGTTGGTGGAGGAGGGAGCAATCAGCCCCAGCATTTT.

The chain uses TRBV4-1 and TRBJ1-1; D perhaps matches TRBD1 (6 bases). In germline, CDR1 is MGHRA, CDR2 YSYEKL. CDR3 length: 15 amino acids. Between the trimmed V and J ends, which lost 2 bases and 3 bases, there was a span of 13 bases. The CDR3 sequence: CASSQRQGLDTEAFF. The CDR3 DNA reads TGCGCCAGCAGCCAACGCCAGGGGCTAGACACTGAAGCTTTCTTT.

V is TRBV3-1 (or the pseudogene TRBV3-2) and J is TRBJ2-7; a possible D gene is TRBD2 (5 bases). V lost 5 bases to trimming and J lost 6 bases, with 14 bases between them. The germline gives CDR1 LGHDT, CDR2 YNNKEL (reference sequence). The CDR3 consists of 13 residues. CDR3 in DNA: TGTGCCAGCAGCGGAGTTTTGGGGAGCGAGCAGTACTTC. It codes for CASSGVLGSEQYF.

The V gene is TRBV9, the J gene TRBJ2-1, with 7 bases matching TRBD1. V lost 2 bases, J lost 10 bases, and 6 bases stayed unmatched. Germline values: CDR1 SGDLS, CDR2 YYNGEE. The CDR3 is 13 residues long. The CDR3 region is CASSVGQYSEQFF. The CDR3 coding sequence is TGTGCCAGCAGCGTGGGACAGTATAGCGAGCAGTTCTTC. The full variable domain, its missing parts supplied by reference TRBV9 and TRBJ2-1, is DSGVTQTPKHLITATGQRVTLRCSPRSGDLSVYWYQQSLDQGLQFLIQYYNGEERAKGNILERFSAQQFPDLHSELNLSSLELGDSALYFCASSVGQYSEQFFGPGTRLTVL.

The chain employs TRBV7-9 and TRBJ1-1; D is undetermined. Deletions cut 3 bases from V and 0 bases from J, with 14 bases between. The CDR3 has 16 residues. Germline values: CDR1 SEHNR, CDR2 FQNEAQ (reference sequence). Here the CDR3 DNA reads TGTGCCAGCAGCTTTGCGGGAGGCATTCTGAACACTGAAGCTTTCTTT. Its translation: CASSFAGGILNTEAFF.

This clone was counted a few times. The chain is built from TRBV29-1 and TRBJ2-3; D is unresolved. Germline CDR1 reads SQVTM; CDR2 reads ANQGSEA. The CDR3 sequence is 13 residues long. V lost 5 bases and J 2 bases, leaving 11 bases between the germline ends. CDR3 residues: CSVTRTNTDTQYF. In DNA, the CDR3 is TGCAGCGTTACAAGAACGAACACAGATACGCAGTATTTT.

The gene calls are TRBV18 and TRBJ2-5, with 9 bases identical to TRBD2. Germline V gives CDR1 KGHSH, CDR2 LQKENI. This CDR3 contains 16 residues. The junction had 7 bases not matched to a gene; V was cut back by 0 bases and J by 5 bases. The DNA for the CDR3 is TGTGCCAGCTCACCACCGGCTAGCGGGAAAGAGGAGACCCAGTACTTC. Protein product: CASSPPASGKEETQYF.

The chain uses TRBV2 and TRBJ1-2, with TRBD1 as a possible D gene (5 bases). V lost 2 bases and J lost 8, with 12 bases in between. The germline CDR1 and CDR2 sequences are SNHLY and FYNNEI. The CDR3 runs 13 residues. This CDR3 reads CASSEMQGQGYTF. The CDR3 DNA sequence: TGTGCCAGCAGTGAAATGCAGGGTCAAGGCTACACCTTC. Based on the CDR3 plus reference TRBV2 and TRBJ1-2, the full variable domain is EPEVTQTPSHQVTQMGQEVILRCVPISNHLYFYWYRQILGQKVEFLVSFYNNEISEKSEIFDDQFSVERPDGSNFTLKIRSTKLEDSAMYFCASSEMQGQGYTFGSGTRLTVV.

The CDR3 DNA sequence: TGTGCCAGTAGTATCTGGCGGGGGGGCCTTGAGACCCAGTACTTC. Amino acid sequence: CASSIWRGGLETQYF. J is TRBJ2-5 and V is TRBV19, with 9 bases fitting TRBD2. The trim removed 3 bases at V and 5 bases at J, leaving 7 bases unmatched. The CDR3 is 15 amino acids. Germline V gives CDR1 LNHDA, CDR2 SQIVND (reference sequence).

This clone was recorded a few times. This chain joins TRBV12-3 or TRBV12-4 and TRBJ1-4, with D hard to call. The CDR3 consists of 13 residues. V dropped 6 bases and J dropped 7 bases, with 12 bases sitting between them. The CDR3 DNA reads TGTGCCAGCAGACTCCAACCAGGTGAAAAACTGTTTTTT. Protein product: CASRLQPGEKLFF.

This clone was seen more than once but under ten times. The rearrangement links TRBV30 to TRBJ1-5; D unclear. Trimming removed 0 bases at V and 0 bases at J, with 21 bases between. The V gene's germline CDR1 is GTSNPN and CDR2 SVGIG (reference sequence). This CDR3 has 19 residues. In nucleotides, the CDR3 is TGTGCCTGGAGTGTAAAATCTGGGCCCTACTTTTATAGCAATCAGCCCCAGCATTTT. Protein sequence: CAWSVKSGPYFYSNQPQHF.

The CDR3 loop is CASSYADRNSPLHF. The CDR3 DNA reads TGTGCCAGCAGTTACGCGGACAGAAATTCACCCCTCCACTTT. The V and J genes are TRBV6-2 or TRBV6-3 and TRBJ1-6, with D possibly TRBD1 on 6 matching bases. Germline V gene sequence: CDR1 MNHEY, CDR2 SVGEGT. Trimming took off 2 bases at V and 7 bases at J, with 9 bases between the two ends. This CDR3 spans 14 amino acids.